Listed below are T cell receptor beta chains from one sample, sequenced in a study of T cell responses to AZD1222 COVID-19 vaccine. Profiled with immunoSEQ multiplex PCR; TCRdb holds only in-frame clones, not every one. The data contain 100,000 to 150,000 clones, around 94% of them singletons. The source was peripheral blood, collected on day 0 of AZD1222 vaccination. These receptors were obtained from an adult in good health. Each CDR3 is given with its conserved first and last residue. A D gene is named only where the DNA matches it firmly. Where a row states a size, it is once, few, many or the class of an expanded clone; other rows omit it.

13 TRBJ2-1 TRBV12-3/TRBV12-4 . . TGTGCCAGCAGTTTCACCGGCTATAATGAGCAGTTCTTC CASSFTGYNEQFF
13 TRBJ1-5 TRBV19 . . TGTGCCAGTAGTTCCCAGGGACATCAGCCCCAGCATTTT CASSSQGHQPQHF
15 TRBJ2-3 TRBV18 TRBD2 . TGTGCCAGCTCACCAAGCGGGAGGTACACAGATACGCAGTATTTT CASSPSGRYTDTQYF
14 TRBJ1-6 TRBV28 . . TGTGCCAGCGTAGGCCCCGGGGGTAATTCACCCCTCCACTTT CASVGPGGNSPLHF
14 TRBJ1-6 TRBV28 TRBD1 . TGTGCCAGCAGTCCGGGACAGGGGATAACACCCCTCCACTTT CASSPGQGITPLHF
18 TRBJ1-5 TRBV4-2 TRBD1 . TGTGCCAGCAGCCAAGATCCCCCGGACAGGGCGAGCAATCAGCCCCAGCATTTT CASSQDPPDRASNQPQHF
16 TRBJ2-5 TRBV7-7 . . TGTGCCAGCAGCTCGAACGTCGTGGGGGGCGCAGAGACCCAGTACTTC CASSSNVVGGAETQYF
13 TRBJ1-1 TRBV25-1 TRBD1 . TGTGCCAGCAGTGGGACAGGGACCACTGAAGCTTTCTTT CASSGTGTTEAFF
13 TRBJ1-3 TRBV11-2 . . TGTGCCAGCAGGGCTGTGACTGGAAACACCATATATTTT CASRAVTGNTIYF
15 TRBJ1-5 TRBV6-1 TRBD1 . TGTGCCAGCAGAGGGGACAGCCCGAGAGGTCAGCCCCAGCATTTT CASRGDSPRGQPQHF
14 TRBJ2-7 TRBV18 . . TGTGCCAGCTCACTCCGGACTCAGCCCTACGAGCAGTACTTC CASSLRTQPYEQYF
18 TRBJ2-5 TRBV28 TRBD2 . TGTGCCAGCAGTTTTCAAGAGACATACAAGCGGGAGGCAAAGACCCAGTACTTC CASSFQETYKREAKTQYF
17 TRBJ2-1 TRBV5-4 TRBD2 . TGTGCCAGCAGCTTGAAGCCAGGACTAGCGGAATACAATGAGCAGTTCTTC CASSLKPGLAEYNEQFF
13 TRBJ1-1 TRBV6-5 TRBD1 . TGTGCCAGCAGCAATGACAGGGGATCAGAAGCTTTCTTT CASSNDRGSEAFF
16 TRBJ1-2 TRBV30 . . TGTGCCTGGAGTGTGGACCCAGGGAGGGCTAGAGATGGCTACACCTTC CAWSVDPGRARDGYTF
16 TRBJ2-2 TRBV4-3 . . TGCGCCAGCAGCCAAGTACCAGGGAGTAACACCGGGGAGCTGTTTTTT CASSQVPGSNTGELFF
13 TRBJ2-7 TRBV28 . few TGTGCCAGCAGTTTATCTGGGGGCTACGAGCAGTACTTC CASSLSGGYEQYF
14 TRBJ2-7 TRBV2 TRBD2 . TGTGCCAGCAGTGAACTAGCGGGAGTAGCCGAGCAGTACTTC CASSELAGVAEQYF
14 TRBJ2-7 TRBV27 . . TGTGCCAGCAGTCCCTACCAGGACGGGTACGAGCAGTACTTC CASSPYQDGYEQYF
12 TRBJ1-3 TRBV19 . . TGTGCCAGTAGTGAACAGGGAAACACCATATATTTT CASSEQGNTIYF
15 TRBJ2-7 TRBV11-2 . . TGTGCCAGCAGCCGCGGACAGCTGAGCTCCTACGAGCAGTACTTC CASSRGQLSSYEQYF
13 TRBJ1-3 TRBV7-9 . . TGTGCCAGCAGCTTAGAAACAAGGGACACCATATATTTT CASSLETRDTIYF
16 TRBJ1-2 TRBV10-1 . . TGCGCCAGATTGATCCGACTAACCCCTAATCACTATGGCTACACCTTC CARLIRLTPNHYGYTF
13 TRBJ2-5 TRBV27 . . TGTGCCAGCAGTCCTCGACGGCAAGAGACCCAGTACTTC CASSPRRQETQYF
14 TRBJ2-5 TRBV7-9 . once TGTGCCAGCAGCAGACTAGAGCGGGCGCGGACCCAGTACTTC CASSRLERARTQYF
12 TRBJ2-7 TRBV12-3/TRBV12-4 . few TGTGCCAGCAGCTTAACCTTTTACGAGCAGTACTTC CASSLTFYEQYF
13 TRBJ2-7 TRBV28 TRBD2 . TGTGCCAGCAGGAGCGGGAGTAGCTACGAGCAGTACTTC CASRSGSSYEQYF
15 TRBJ2-1 TRBV25-1 TRBD2 . TGTGCCAGCAGGGAGGCGGGACTAGTTCTCAATGAGCAGTTCTTC CASREAGLVLNEQFF
16 TRBJ2-1 TRBV11-2 TRBD2 . TGTGCCAGCATTCCTTATGGGGCTAGCGGGCGGAATGAGCAGTTCTTC CASIPYGASGRNEQFF
16 TRBJ2-5 TRBV19 TRBD1 . TGTGCCAGTAGTATAGATGTGGGACAGGGCCGGGAGACCCAGTACTTC CASSIDVGQGRETQYF
14 TRBJ2-2 TRBV29-1 TRBD2 once TGCAGCGTTGTTGTAGCGGGAAACCCCGGGGAGCTGTTTTTT CSVVVAGNPGELFF
11 TRBJ2-3 TRBV6-5 . . TGTGCCAGCACATTACTGGATACGCAGTATTTT CASTLLDTQYF
14 TRBJ2-7 TRBV9 TRBD1 . TGTGCCAGCAGTCCGGGACAGTTCTCCTACGAGCAGTACTTC CASSPGQFSYEQYF
13 TRBJ1-2 TRBV7-9 TRBD1 . TGTGCCAGCAGCGGGACAGGGATCGATGGCTACACCTTC CASSGTGIDGYTF
13 TRBJ2-7 TRBV7-8 . . TGTGCCAGCAGCCTACAGGTTGCCTACGAGCAGTACTTC CASSLQVAYEQYF
15 TRBJ1-3 TRBV5-1 . . TGCGCCAGCAGCTTGGGGGGCAACTCTGGAAACACCATATATTTT CASSLGGNSGNTIYF
14 TRBJ1-4 TRBV7-9 TRBD1 . TGTGCCAGCAGCCCGGGACAGGTGGGAGAAAAACTGTTTTTT CASSPGQVGEKLFF
13 TRBJ2-1 TRBV19 . few TGTGCCAGTAGTTCTAGCTTCTACAATGAGCAGTTCTTC CASSSSFYNEQFF
19 TRBJ2-1 TRBV9 TRBD2 . TGTGCCAGCAGCGTAGGTCTAGCGGGAGGTTCCACGCCCTACAATGAGCAGTTCTTC CASSVGLAGGSTPYNEQFF
14 TRBJ2-6 TRBV5-5 . . TGTGCCAGCAGCACAGGGTCAGGGGCCAACGTCCTGACTTTC CASSTGSGANVLTF
18 TRBJ2-1 TRBV4-1 TRBD2 . TGCGCCAGCAGCCAGACCCCCTGGGGACTAGCGGGAGACAATGAGCAGTTCTTC CASSQTPWGLAGDNEQFF
17 TRBJ2-1 TRBV3-1/TRBV3-2 TRBD2 . TGTGCCAGCAGCCCTCAGGCGGGACTAGCGGCCTACAATGAGCAGTTCTTC CASSPQAGLAAYNEQFF
13 TRBJ1-1 TRBV14 . . TGTGCCAGCAGCCAAGAAAGGGGCACTGAAGCTTTCTTT CASSQERGTEAFF
12 TRBJ1-2 TRBV7-6 . . TGTGCCAGCTCGCCGGTCTACTATGGCTACACCTTC CASSPVYYGYTF
15 TRBJ2-3 TRBV4-1 TRBD1 . TGCGCCAGCAGCCAACTACAGGGGGCAGGGGATACGCAGTATTTT CASSQLQGAGDTQYF
17 TRBJ1-2 TRBV5-8 . . TGTGCCAGCAGCCCCGGTTACGGGACAAGGCAGCCCTATGGCTACACCTTC CASSPGYGTRQPYGYTF
13 TRBJ2-7 TRBV30 . . TGTGCCTGGAGTGAGGACGGCTCTAAGGAGCAGTACTTC CAWSEDGSKEQYF
14 TRBJ1-5 TRBV28 TRBD1 . TGTGCCAGCAGTTCCGGGACAGGGACTCAGCCCCAGCATTTT CASSSGTGTQPQHF